Shown below are 2 T cell receptor beta chains from a single sample sequenced in a study of cytomegalovirus exposure and HLA in healthy donors (dated by TCRdb to the late 2010s). Library preparation used the immunoSEQ multiplex PCR assay. What TCRdb holds here is the immuneACCESS table cut down to in-frame rearrangements. Part of the clones is not present; checked against another copy, under half of the missing clones reflect an unresolved V gene, and the others are unexplained. This sample is represented by around 74,000 clones; about 85% of them were singletons. Together, the top ten hold under 3.5% of the sample. Sequencing input: PBMCs. These receptor sequences come from a man aged 25-45 years in good health and CMV-seronegative.

CDR3 loop: CASSQEIGNSYNEQFF. The CDR3 nucleotides are TGTGCCAGCAGCCAAGAAATCGGGAACTCCTACAATGAGCAGTTCTTC. V usage is TRBV14 and J usage is TRBJ2-1; the D gene is possibly TRBD2 (5 bases). V was cut by 0 bases and J by 0 bases, with 9 bases left in between. Germline V gene sequence: CDR1 SGHDN, CDR2 FVKESK. The length of the CDR3 is 16 residues.

CDR3: CSVEGGYNEQFF. The CDR3 nucleotides are TGCAGCGTTGAAGGCGGGTATAATGAGCAGTTCTTC. This chain connects TRBV29-1 to TRBJ2-1; TRBD2 is a possible D gene (5 bases). This CDR3 region has 12 residues. Per germline, CDR1 SQVTM and CDR2 ANQGSEA. V was trimmed by 1 base and J by 7 bases, leaving 8 bases between them.